Listed here are 25 T cell receptor beta chains from one sample, sequenced in a study of blood T cell repertoires in COVID-19. The method was immunoSEQ multiplex PCR; TCRdb's version includes in-frame clones alone and lacks a portion of them. Of approximately 190,000 clones detected, 82% appear once; the ten largest clones hold about 8%. The material sequenced was peripheral blood. These receptors originate from a woman aged 60-75 years with COVID-19, enrolled during active disease.

CDR3 sequence (DNA): TGTGCCAGCAGTTTAGGTTTTGGGACTAGCGGGAGCAGATCGAGTCAGGATACGCAGTATTTT. This codes for CASSLGFGTSGSRSSQDTQYF. The chain recombines TRBV28 with TRBJ2-3; TRBD2 matches at 14 bases. V was pared by 2 bases and J by 6 bases, with 19 bases of the junction left unmatched. Germline CDR1 MDHEN, CDR2 SYDVKM. This CDR3 is 21 amino acids long.

The V gene is TRBV10-1, the J gene TRBJ2-5; possible D gene TRBD1, 7 bases. Trimming took off 0 bases at V and 4 bases at J, with 12 bases between the two ends. CDR3 length equals 15 residues. CDR1 is WNHNN and CDR2 is SYGVQD in the germline V gene (reference sequence). CDR3 coding DNA: TGCGCCAGCAGTGAGTCCACGCAGGGGGGAGAGACCCAGTACTTC. It specifies CASSESTQGGETQYF.

This chain uses TRBV9 with TRBJ2-1, with 8 positions matching TRBD2. Germline CDR1 is SGDLS and CDR2 is YYNGEE. Trimming took 4 bases from V and 7 from J; bases not matched to a gene: 10. This CDR3 region has 15 residues. This chain's CDR3 is CASSPVAGGQNEQFF. The CDR3 DNA sequence: TGTGCCAGCAGCCCTGTGGCGGGGGGTCAGAATGAGCAGTTCTTC.

This clone turned up a few times. The rearrangement links TRBV25-1 to TRBJ2-7, with 7 bases identical to TRBD1. This CDR3 contains 16 residues. Germline CDR1 reads MGHDK; CDR2 reads SYGVNS. The V and J ends lost 4 bases and 2 bases, in that order; junction bases with no gene match: 11. The CDR3 bases are TGTGCCAGCAGTGCTCTACCTAGGGGACAGACCTACGAGCAGTACTTC. Protein product: CASSALPRGQTYEQYF.

The chain combines TRBV5-1 with TRBJ2-5; 7 positions match TRBD1. The CDR3 runs to 14 residues. Germline V gene lookup returns CDR1 SGHRS and CDR2 YFSETQ. V lost 4 bases, J lost 7 bases, and 10 bases stayed unmatched. The chain's CDR3 is CASSGGQIVGTQYF. The CDR3 coding sequence is TGCGCCAGCAGCGGGGGACAGATCGTTGGGACCCAGTACTTC. Combining the CDR3 with reference TRBV5-1 and TRBJ2-5 gives the whole variable domain KAGVTQTPRYLIKTRGQQVTLSCSPISGHRSVSWYQQTPGQGLQFLFEYFSETQRNKGNFPGRFSGRQFSNSRSEMNVSTLELGDSALYLCASSGGQIVGTQYFGPGTRLLVL.

This chain links TRBV11-1 with TRBJ2-5; possible D gene TRBD2, 6 bases. Germline lookup yields CDR1 SGHAT and CDR2 FQDESV (reference sequence). Between the trimmed V and J ends, which lost 3 bases and 2 bases, there was a span of 10 bases. This CDR3 has 14 residues. The CDR3 protein is CASSLWGRQETQYF. CDR3 nucleotide sequence: TGTGCCAGCAGCTTGTGGGGGAGGCAAGAGACCCAGTACTTC.

V usage is TRBV11-2 and J usage is TRBJ1-2; possibly TRBD1 for D (6 bases). Trimming shortened V by 5 bases and J by 4 bases, and 17 bases separated the two germline ends. The length of the CDR3 is 15 residues. CDR1 and CDR2 (germline): SGHAT, FQNNGV. In DNA, the CDR3 is TGTGCCAGCAGCCAATCCCTAACAGGGATCTATGGCTACACCTTC. Translating gives CASSQSLTGIYGYTF.

The chain carries TRBV7-3 and TRBJ2-2; D remains unclear. Trimming removed 6 bases at V and 0 bases at J, with 14 bases between. Germline V gene sequence: CDR1 SGHTA, CDR2 FQGTGA. This CDR3 is 16 amino acids long. In DNA form, the CDR3 reads TGTGCCAGCAGTCCGGTTGGGCCTACGAACACCGGGGAGCTGTTTTTT. Translated: CASSPVGPTNTGELFF.

The chain uses TRBV5-6 and TRBJ1-2; D uncertain. Germline values: CDR1 SGHDT, CDR2 YYEEEE. Trimming shortened V by 4 bases and J by 4 bases, and 8 bases separated the two germline ends. The CDR3 length is 12 residues. CDR3 nucleotides: TGTGCCAGCAGCCGGTCTTCCTATGGCTACACCTTC. It encodes CASSRSSYGYTF.

Points on this clone: The same CDR3 is also encoded by other DNA sequences in this sample. Here the CDR3 reads CASSQDRLAGSYEQYF. CDR3 nucleotide sequence: TGTGCCAGCAGCCAAGATAGGCTAGCGGGGTCCTACGAGCAGTACTTC. The rearrangement uses TRBV4-2 and TRBJ2-7, with 9 nucleotides matching TRBD2. CDR3 length: 16 amino acids. V dropped 0 bases and J dropped 1; count of bases not matched to a gene: 4. Germline V CDR1 and CDR2: LGHNA, YNFKEQ.

The chain couples TRBV3-1 (or the pseudogene TRBV3-2) to TRBJ1-2; 7 bases are shared with TRBD1. Trimming cost V 5 bases and J 4 bases; bases outside gene matches: 7. The germline gives CDR1 LGHDT, CDR2 YNNKEL (reference sequence). This CDR3 is 14 amino acids long. As DNA, the CDR3 is TGTGCCAGCAGCTCGAGGGGGCTCGGCTATGGCTACACCTTC. Translation gives CASSSRGLGYGYTF.

This clone was observed a single time. The rearrangement uses TRBV11-2 and TRBJ2-5, with 15 bases matching TRBD2. The CDR3 consists of 16 residues. The germline gives CDR1 SGHAT, CDR2 FQNNGV. With 4 bases clipped from V and 5 bases from J, the junction kept 5 bases outside the gene matches. Here the CDR3 DNA reads TGTGCCAGCAGCTCGGGACTAGCGGGGGGCTTGGAGACCCAGTACTTC. Its protein is CASSSGLAGGLETQYF. Variable domain in full (rest from reference TRBV11-2 and TRBJ2-5): EAGVAQSPRYKIIEKRQSVAFWCNPISGHATLYWYQQILGQGPKLLIQFQNNGVVDDSQLPKDRFSAERLKGVDSTLKIQPAKLEDSAVYLCASSSGLAGGLETQYFGPGTRLLVL.

The chain employs TRBV7-9 and TRBJ2-7; TRBD2 matches 12 bases. There are 15 residues in the CDR3. V dropped 5 bases and J dropped 5; count of bases not matched to a gene: 7. Germline loops: CDR1 SEHNR, CDR2 FQNEAQ (reference sequence). The CDR3 sequence is CASSKGLAGRDEQYF. CDR3 in DNA: TGTGCCAGCAGCAAAGGACTAGCGGGACGCGACGAGCAGTACTTC.

The chain carries TRBV5-5 and TRBJ2-7; D is possibly TRBD2 (6 bases). Trimming left V 4 bases short and J 3 bases short, with 14 bases between. Germline CDR1 reads SGHKS; CDR2 reads YYEKEE (reference sequence). This CDR3 contains 14 residues. The CDR3 coding sequence is TGTGCCAGCAGCCTGGGGACTCCTGACTACGAGCAGTACTTC. Translated: CASSLGTPDYEQYF.

This chain uses TRBV29-1 with TRBJ1-5; maybe TRBD1 (5 bases). V was pared by 4 bases and J by 3 bases, with 10 bases between. The germline gives CDR1 SQVTM, CDR2 ANQGSEA. The CDR3 is made up of 13 amino acids. The CDR3 reads CSVGQGSNQPQHF. The DNA of the CDR3 is TGCAGCGTTGGCCAGGGCTCCAATCAGCCCCAGCATTTT.

This clone was picked up one time. The J gene is TRBJ2-2, the V gene TRBV28; TRBD1 agrees at 8 bases. CDR3 size: 14 residues. CDR1 and CDR2 (germline): MDHEN, SYDVKM. J was trimmed by 6 bases and V by 6 bases; bases with no gene match: 6. The CDR3 sequence: CASRAGGLAGELFF. CDR3 nucleotide sequence: TGTGCCAGCAGAGCAGGGGGCCTAGCCGGGGAGCTGTTTTTT. The whole variable domain, remainder taken from reference TRBV28 and TRBJ2-2, is DVKVTQSSRYLVKRTGEKVFLECVQDMDHENMFWYRQDPGLGLRLIYFSYDVKMKEKGDIPEGYSVSREKKERFSLILESASTNQTSMYLCASRAGGLAGELFFGEGSRLTVL.

The rearrangement uses TRBV28 and TRBJ1-2, with D possibly being TRBD1 (6 bases). From germline, CDR1 is MDHEN and CDR2 SYDVKM. The V end lost 1 base, the J end lost 3 bases, and 9 bases lay between the germline ends. The CDR3 length is 14 residues. For the CDR3, the DNA is TGTGCCAGCAGTTTATTGGCAGGGGACTATGGCTACACCTTC. Protein product: CASSLLAGDYGYTF.

This sequence joins TRBV24-1 and TRBJ2-4; a weak D match, TRBD2 (5 bases). Per germline, CDR1 KGHDR and CDR2 SFDVKD. Trimming stripped 1 base from V and 0 bases from J, with 21 bases between. This CDR3 contains 20 residues. The CDR3 loop is CATSDLVGESCGIAKNIQYF. CDR3 nucleotide sequence: TGTGCCACCAGTGATTTAGTCGGGGAATCTTGTGGGATAGCCAAAAACATTCAGTACTTC.

The chain carries TRBV10-3 and TRBJ2-5; 9 bases match TRBD1. The germline V gene has CDR1 ENHRY and CDR2 SYGVKD. The CDR3 is 13 residues long. Germline trimming cut 8 bases from V and 4 bases from J; bases unmatched to any gene: 5. DNA of the CDR3: TGTGCCATCGGGGACAGGGCTGGAGAGACCCAGTACTTC. This translates into CAIGDRAGETQYF.

V usage is TRBV9 and J usage is TRBJ2-2, with 9 bases that match TRBD2. CDR1 and CDR2 (germline): SGDLS, YYNGEE. The CDR3 has 15 amino acids. V was clipped by 0 bases and J by 7 bases; unmatched bases: 4. The CDR3 here is CASSVGAGGGGELFF. The DNA of the CDR3 is TGTGCCAGCAGCGTAGGAGCGGGGGGCGGCGGGGAGCTGTTTTTT.

The chain uses TRBV7-9 and TRBJ1-2, with 10 bases that match TRBD1. Losses at the gene ends were 5 bases for V and 8 bases for J; bases not matched to a gene: 8. Germline-derived CDR1 and CDR2 are SEHNR and FQNEAQ (reference sequence). CDR3 size: 14 residues. The CDR3 sequence is CASSQGGQGTGYTF. DNA for the CDR3: TGTGCCAGCAGCCAGGGGGGACAGGGGACGGGCTACACCTTC.

V and J are TRBV5-6 and TRBJ2-3, with 15 nucleotides matching TRBD2. CDR1 and CDR2 (germline): SGHDT, YYEEEE. Trimming at V came to 4 bases and at J to 10 bases, leaving 7 bases not matched to a gene. CDR3 size: 15 residues. The chain's CDR3 is CASSGGLAGGPAQYF. For the CDR3, the DNA is TGTGCCAGCAGCGGCGGACTAGCGGGGGGGCCCGCGCAGTATTTT.

The chain is built from TRBV30 and TRBJ2-1; D remains ambiguous. CDR3 size: 14 residues. CDR1 and CDR2 from the germline V gene are GTSNPN and SVGIG (reference sequence). With 5 bases removed from V and 0 bases from J, the gap between germline ends came to 11 bases. The CDR3 is CAWSSTNSYNEQFF. The CDR3 region has the DNA TGTGCCTGGTCATCAACTAACTCCTACAATGAGCAGTTCTTC.

This sequence joins TRBV27 and TRBJ2-1; TRBD1 is a possible D gene (5 bases). CDR1 and CDR2 (germline): MNHEY, SMNVEV (reference sequence). V was clipped by 4 bases and J by 3 bases, with 10 bases between them. This CDR3 has 14 amino acids. The CDR3 loop reads CASSSQGFYNEQFF. In DNA, the CDR3 is TGTGCCAGCAGTTCGCAGGGATTCTACAATGAGCAGTTCTTC.

This chain joins TRBV6-5 and TRBJ1-6, with TRBD1 identical over 9 bases. The CDR3 totals 16 residues. Germline trimming cut 3 bases from V and 8 bases from J; bases unmatched to any gene: 8. CDR1 is MNHEY, CDR2 SVGAGI, per germline. DNA of the CDR3: TGTGCCAGCAGTTATTCAGGACAGGGGCGGGATTCACCCCTCCACTTT. Protein sequence: CASSYSGQGRDSPLHF.